Sequencing of this T cell receptor (beta chain) was carried out in a study of T cell repertoires in cytomegalovirus infection. Study background: It was recently identified HLA-C-restricted and well-studied HLA-B-restricted CMV epitopes that the study used. Through public TCR beta signatures, both CMV infection and matching HLA type were indicated. Study conclusions and caveats: Within the response measured ex vivo, HLA-C-restricted CMV-specific TCR beta clonotypes were dominant.

The CDR3 is 16 amino acids. V dropped 5 bases and J dropped 7; count of bases not matched to a gene: 12. Germline values: CDR1 LNHDA, CDR2 SQIVND (reference sequence). As to this clonotype: Its antigen is currently unknown.

MiXCR, applied by TCRdb to the reads, yields one record per CDR3 protein. The table records about 270,000 distinct CDR3 sequences, 20% to 25% of them present only once. Sequenced material: cultured PBMCs, taken from culture after CMV antigen stimulation. The chain has TRBV19 and TRBJ1-2; TRBD1 agrees at 11 bases. The clonotype comes from a human donor in good health (CMV status not recorded). Some clones in this sample may be carry-over from other donors' samples. DNA for the CDR3: TGTGCCAGTAGTCGCGACCCTGGACAGGGGGCGACTGGCTACACCTTC. Its protein product is CASSRDPGQGATGYTF.